This entry lists 23 T cell receptor beta chains sequenced from one sample in a study of beta chain features in type 1 diabetes. Expressed TCRB transcripts were sequenced because the isolated RNA had all been reverse transcribed beforehand. Libraries were prepared by immunoSEQ multiplex PCR; TCRdb keeps only in-frame clonotypes and omits some of them. This table holds about 930,000 clones, 15% to 20% found once. The material sequenced was naive CD4+ T cells from blood. The receptors were gathered from a woman under 30 in good health.

The rearrangement uses TRBV19 and TRBJ2-1; 7 nucleotides match TRBD1. CDR3 length: 12 residues. V shed 11 bases, J shed 4 bases, and the junction held 5 bases outside the gene matches. Germline V gene sequence: CDR1 LNHDA, CDR2 SQIVND (reference sequence). The DNA for the CDR3 is TGTGCCGTTGTGACAGGGTACAATGAGCAGTTCTTC. Protein sequence: CAVVTGYNEQFF. Using reference TRBV19 and TRBJ2-1 for the parts outside the CDR3, the full variable domain is DGGITQSPKYLFRKEGQNVTLSCEQNLNHDAMYWYRQDPGQGLRLIYYSQIVNDFQKGDIAEGYSVSREKKESFPLTVTSAQKNPTAFYLCAVVTGYNEQFFGPGTRLTVL.

The genes are TRBV28 and TRBJ2-7, with D tentatively TRBD2 (5 bases). Trimming shortened V by 2 bases and J by 7 bases, and 15 bases separated the two germline ends. This CDR3 contains 14 residues. Germline V lookup: CDR1 MDHEN, CDR2 SYDVKM. CDR3 in amino acids: CASSLQELLEEQYF. DNA for the CDR3: TGTGCCAGCAGTTTACAGGAACTACTAGAGGAGCAGTACTTC.

V usage is TRBV19 and J usage is TRBJ2-2; D gene unclear. Trimming shortened V by 6 bases and J by 8 bases, and 13 bases separated the two germline ends. The CDR3 sequence is 13 residues long. Germline V gives CDR1 LNHDA, CDR2 SQIVND (reference sequence). The CDR3 DNA follows: TGTGCCAGTAGCTACAAAGGGCCGGGGGAGCTGTTTTTT. This translates into CASSYKGPGELFF.

The chain employs TRBV19 and TRBJ2-7; 9 bases map to TRBD1. The length of the CDR3 is 16 residues. V was clipped by 3 bases and J by 5 bases; unmatched bases: 11. Germline CDR1 is LNHDA and CDR2 is SQIVND (reference sequence). This CDR3 is CASSMLGDRASHEQYF. The CDR3 DNA reads TGTGCCAGTAGTATGCTAGGGGACAGGGCTTCCCACGAGCAGTACTTC.

The chain employs TRBV5-1 and TRBJ2-4; no definite D call. V was cut by 2 bases and J by 0 bases, with 6 bases left in between. From germline, CDR1 is SGHRS and CDR2 YFSETQ. The CDR3 spans 14 residues. The CDR3 region has the DNA TGCGCCAGCAGCTTAGGTATAGCCAAAAACATTCAGTACTTC. Its translation is CASSLGIAKNIQYF.

Of note for this clone: At one end the junction does not follow the germline gene, possibly because of a read error. The chain carries TRBV10-3 and TRBJ2-7; TRBD2 matches 7 bases. This CDR3 spans 13 amino acids. Germline V lookup: CDR1 ENHRY, CDR2 SYGVKD. The CDR3 loop reads CATSPGLTYEQYF. The CDR3 bases are TGTGCCACCAGTCCGGGACTAACATACGAGCAGTACTTC.

This chain uses TRBV9 with TRBJ1-3; D is possibly TRBD1 (5 bases). CDR1 and CDR2 (germline): SGDLS, YYNGEE. The length of the CDR3 is 17 residues. The V gene lost 0 bases and the J gene lost 0 bases, with 13 bases spanning the gap. CDR3 DNA sequence: TGTGCCAGCAGCGTAGGGGGGACGGTTAGCTCTGGAAACACCATATATTTT. It encodes CASSVGGTVSSGNTIYF.

This sequence joins TRBV28 and TRBJ2-7; 12 bases align to TRBD1. The length of the CDR3 is 13 residues. V shed 4 bases and J 10 bases; nucleotides not matched to a gene: 5. The germline gives CDR1 MDHEN, CDR2 SYDVKM. Written as DNA, the CDR3 is TGTGCCAGCAGTTCGGGACAGGGGGCGCATCAGTACTTC. This translates into CASSSGQGAHQYF. Full variable domain (outside the CDR3, taken from reference TRBV28 and TRBJ2-7): DVKVTQSSRYLVKRTGEKVFLECVQDMDHENMFWYRQDPGLGLRLIYFSYDVKMKEKGDIPEGYSVSREKKERFSLILESASTNQTSMYLCASSSGQGAHQYFGPGTRLTVT.

This clone was counted a few times. The chain combines TRBV6-5 with TRBJ2-7; 7 nucleotides agree with TRBD2. V trimming: 4 bases; J trimming: 3 bases; junction bases outside the gene matches: 9. This CDR3 spans 15 amino acids. CDR1 is MNHEY, CDR2 SVGAGI, per germline. CDR3: CASSLGRARVYEQYF. In DNA, the CDR3 is TGTGCCAGCAGTTTAGGGAGGGCGCGGGTCTACGAGCAGTACTTC.

The chain employs TRBV7-9 and TRBJ1-2, with a possible D match to TRBD1 (5 bases). The V and J ends lost 1 base and 2 bases respectively, with 11 bases between them. Germline-derived CDR1 and CDR2 are SEHNR and FQNEAQ (reference sequence). There are 15 residues in the CDR3. For the CDR3, the DNA is TGTGCCAGCAGCTTAGGGACACCAGGGAACTATGGCTACACCTTC. Translation: CASSLGTPGNYGYTF.

The chain carries TRBV5-4 and TRBJ1-2, with no clear D. Trimming removed 2 bases from V and 6 bases from J, with 14 bases in between. Germline V CDR1 and CDR2: SGHNT, YYREEE (reference sequence). The CDR3 has 14 amino acids. As DNA, the CDR3 is TGTGCCAGCAGCTTCGGAGTCGGGGTAGATGGCTACACCTTC. This codes for CASSFGVGVDGYTF.

This clone has just a few counts. In DNA form, the CDR3 reads TGTGCCAGCAGTGGGGGCCGCCAAAGCACAGATACGCAGTATTTT. It codes for CASSGGRQSTDTQYF. The chain has TRBV7-2 and TRBJ2-3; maybe TRBD1 (6 bases). V lost 6 bases, J lost 0 bases, and 13 bases lay in between. The CDR3 totals 15 residues. From germline, CDR1 is SGHTA and CDR2 FQGNSA.

This clone appeared a few times. The chain carries TRBV5-4 and TRBJ2-7; 8 positions match TRBD2. Unmatched junction bases numbered 5, after V lost 4 bases and J lost 2 bases. Germline V CDR1 and CDR2: SGHNT, YYREEE (reference sequence). The CDR3 loop spans 14 amino acids. CDR3: CASSTGLETYEQYF. CDR3 bases: TGTGCCAGCAGCACGGGACTAGAGACCTACGAGCAGTACTTC.

The chain is built from TRBV4-2 and TRBJ1-2, with D unclear. Trimming took 1 base from V and 7 from J, leaving 13 bases between them. Germline V gene sequence: CDR1 LGHNA, CDR2 YNFKEQ. The CDR3 length is 14 residues. The CDR3 reads CASSQVSAGAGYTF. CDR3 in DNA: TGTGCCAGCAGCCAAGTGAGTGCAGGCGCTGGCTACACCTTC.

J is TRBJ2-3 and V is TRBV14; 8 bases fit TRBD2. In germline, CDR1 is SGHDN, CDR2 FVKESK. CDR3 length: 22 amino acids. Unmatched junction bases numbered 24, after V lost 0 bases and J lost 4 bases. The CDR3 DNA reads TGTGCCAGCAGCCAAGATTCGGGGGGGACACCTTTTCGGTGGCCCACACCAGATACGCAGTATTTT. Its protein is CASSQDSGGTPFRWPTPDTQYF.

The chain combines TRBV29-1 with TRBJ2-2; the match to TRBD1 covers 8 bases. Germline CDR1 reads SQVTM; CDR2 reads ANQGSEA. The CDR3 loop spans 14 amino acids. Unmatched junction bases numbered 8, after V lost 6 bases and J lost 5 bases. Here the CDR3 DNA reads TGCAGCGTGTCACAGGGGGGATGGACCGGGGAGCTGTTTTTT. Protein product: CSVSQGGWTGELFF.

This clone was seen only a few times. The chain recombines TRBV5-4 with TRBJ1-4; no reliable D call. Germline-derived CDR1 and CDR2 are SGHNT and YYREEE (reference sequence). The CDR3 spans 14 residues. V lost 2 bases to trimming and J lost 4 bases, with 9 bases between them. In nucleotides, the CDR3 is TGTGCCAGCAGCTTCCGACCCGATAATGAAAAACTGTTTTTT. The encoded protein is CASSFRPDNEKLFF.

A few counts support this clone. The chain recombines TRBV6-5 with TRBJ2-1; 8 bases are shared with TRBD2. Germline loops: CDR1 MNHEY, CDR2 SVGAGI. The length of the CDR3 is 15 residues. V dropped 4 bases and J dropped 5; count of bases not matched to a gene: 7. The CDR3 spells CASSSSGSLDNEQFF. In DNA, the CDR3 is TGTGCCAGCAGTTCAAGCGGGAGTCTTGACAATGAGCAGTTCTTC.

CDR3 amino acids: CASSPRDGSSYEQYF. The DNA for the CDR3 is TGTGCCAGCAGCCCCAGGGACGGGAGCTCCTACGAGCAGTACTTC. The V call is TRBV4-2, the J call TRBJ2-7, with D possibly being TRBD2 (6 bases). The CDR3 spans 15 residues. Germline V gene data show CDR1 as LGHNA and CDR2 as YNFKEQ. V was trimmed by 4 bases and J by 0 bases, leaving 13 bases between them.

The V gene is TRBV7-3, the J gene TRBJ1-2; 11 nucleotides line up with TRBD1. V dropped 5 bases and J dropped 7; count of bases not matched to a gene: 6. Germline-derived CDR1 and CDR2 are SGHTA and FQGTGA. The CDR3 sequence is 14 residues long. DNA for the CDR3: TGTGCCAGCAGCCCTGGACAGGGGGCTGCTGGCTACACCTTC. Its protein is CASSPGQGAAGYTF.

There are a few counts of this clone. The genes are TRBV7-3 and TRBJ1-1; perhaps TRBD1 as D (5 bases). Germline values: CDR1 SGHTA, CDR2 FQGTGA. V lost 1 base and J 0 bases, leaving 9 bases between the germline ends. The CDR3 contains 15 residues. DNA of the CDR3: TGTGCCAGCAGCTTAAACGGGGGGATGAACACTGAAGCTTTCTTT. This encodes CASSLNGGMNTEAFF. The whole variable domain, remainder taken from reference TRBV7-3 and TRBJ1-1, is GAGVSQTPSNKVTEKGKYVELRCDPISGHTALYWYRQSLGQGPEFLIYFQGTGAADDSGLPNDRFFAVRPEGSVSTLKIQRTERGDSAVYLCASSLNGGMNTEAFFGQGTRLTVV.

The chain recombines TRBV7-2 with TRBJ1-1; D is ambiguous. Germline values: CDR1 SGHTA, CDR2 FQGNSA. The CDR3 consists of 12 residues. V was clipped by 5 bases and J by 5 bases, with 9 bases between them. The DNA of the CDR3 is TGTGCCAGCAGCGTGCGGGGTACTGAAGCTTTCTTT. As protein: CASSVRGTEAFF.

The chain links TRBV21-1 to TRBJ2-3; the table calls TRBD2, which could not be checked here. TRBV21-1 is recorded as a pseudogene. There are 14 residues in the CDR3. The CDR3 DNA is TGTGCCAGCATGCCGGGACTAGCAACAGATACGCAGTATTTT. Translated: CASMPGLATDTQYF.